This is a list of T cell receptor beta chains from one sample in a study of T cells after yellow fever vaccination. TCRdb re-derived calls from the 5' RACE reads in MiXCR, one entry per CDR3 protein. Of 500,000 to 700,000 distinct CDR3 sequences listed, about 19% were seen once; the top ten hold roughly an eighth. The sequenced sample was PBMCs, obtained 15 days after the yellow fever booster vaccination. The source is a man aged 30 to 39 who received the YFV17D yellow fever vaccine. Both conserved end residues are part of each CDR3. A D gene is named only where the DNA matches it firmly. A row's size may be missing; if present it is once, few, many or a size class.

>.|TRBV29-1|.|TRBJ2-1
TGCAGCGTAGAGAGGACAGATAGGACCTACAATGAGCAGTTCTTC
CSVERTDRTYNEQFF
>TRBD1|TRBV20-1|few|TRBJ2-7
TGCAGTGCTAGACGATCCGGGACAGGGTTTTACGAGCAGTACTTC
CSARRSGTGFYEQYF
>.|TRBV24-1|few|TRBJ2-5
TGTGCCACCAGTGATTTCTCGGACCCCTCCAAAGAGACCCAGTACTTC
CATSDFSDPSKETQYF
>TRBD1|TRBV2|few|TRBJ2-7
TGTGCCAGCAGTGACTCCCAGACAGGGAGCCACGAGCAGTACTTC
CASSDSQTGSHEQYF
>TRBD1|TRBV18|.|TRBJ2-7
TGTGCCAGCTCAGCCGACAGGGGTTCCTACGAGCAGTACTTC
CASSADRGSYEQYF
>TRBD1|TRBV20-1|.|TRBJ2-1
TGCAGTGCTAGCCTGACCGGGACAGGTTTTGTACGGCTGTTCTTC
CSASLTGTGFVRLFF
>.|TRBV7-2|.|TRBJ2-1
TGTGCCAGCAGCTTAGCGGGATATTACAATGAGCAGTTCTTC
CASSLAGYYNEQFF
>.|TRBV29-1|.|TRBJ2-5
TGCAGCGTTGAAATAAACCGAGGGGAGACCCAGTACTTC
CSVEINRGETQYF
>.|TRBV7-8|.|TRBJ1-3
TGTGCCAGCAGCCAAGTGGCAGGCTCTGGAAACACCATATATTTT
CASSQVAGSGNTIYF
>.|TRBV7-2|.|TRBJ1-1
TGTGCCAGCAGTTCCCGGAGGACAGACTTTGAAGCTTTCTTT
CASSSRRTDFEAFF
>.|TRBV7-2|.|TRBJ1-6
TGTGCCAGCAGCTTCACGGGACAAAATAATTCACCCCTCCACTTT
CASSFTGQNNSPLHF
>TRBD1|TRBV20-1|.|TRBJ1-6
TGCAGTGCTAGTGAGGGACAGCTTTACAATTCACCCCTCCACTTT
CSASEGQLYNSPLHF
>.|TRBV20-1|many|TRBJ2-7
TGCAGTGCTAGAGATTTATCTGAGATTGAGCAGTACTTC
CSARDLSEIEQYF
>TRBD1|TRBV29-1|many|TRBJ1-1
TGCAGCGCACGGACAGGGCAGACTTTCTTT
CSARTGQTFF
>.|TRBV20-1|few|TRBJ1-1
TGCAGTGCGCCCTTTTGGGGAGCTTTCTTT
CSAPFWGAFF
>.|TRBV7-8|.|TRBJ2-7
TGTGCCAGCAGCTTAGCGGTCGGGACGGCGGGAGAGCAGTACTTC
CASSLAVGTAGEQYF